This TCR beta chain was captured by sequencing in a study of cytomegalovirus exposure and HLA in healthy donors. Overall study: The study's early data release held 80 million to 95 million unique TCRs from HLA-typed donors. The study's findings and limits: Cytomegalovirus-associated TCR beta chains were listed, numbering some 150. Owing to their indistinguishability, certain V segments, notably TRBV6-2 and TRBV6-3, were excluded.

V was clipped by 0 bases and J by 4 bases; unmatched bases: 15. CDR3 length: 19 residues. Germline V gives CDR1 SGHRS, CDR2 YFSETQ. This clone has at least ten counts. Its antigen remains unknown. The PCR had 60 Vbeta and 13 Jbeta primers. Under the authors' procedure: In a later analysis, 75 million to 85 million unique TCR beta chains included roughly 11 million shared by two or more donors. Libraries were prepared by immunoSEQ multiplex PCR; TCRdb keeps only in-frame clonotypes and omits some of them. The V and J calls and clone size are taken from that table; D and trimming were inferred from the DNA. The table records 150,000 to 200,000 clones, just under 80% of them present only once.

The chain couples TRBV5-1 to TRBJ1-2; TRBD1 matches 10 bases. Sample: PBMCs. The receptor comes from a woman aged 40 to 49 in good health and CMV-seropositive. This CDR3 is CASSLGRSGQGPSTYGYTF. As DNA, the CDR3 is TGCGCCAGCAGCTTGGGCCGATCGGGACAGGGGCCCTCCACCTATGGCTACACCTTC.